The rows below give T cell receptor beta chains drawn from one sample of a study of shared clonotypes between healthy human individuals. Data came from immunoSEQ multiplex PCR; TCRdb stores just in-frame clones and leaves some out. The sample has hundreds of thousands of clones, 96% seen once. Sequenced sample: naive CD4+ T cells sorted from blood. These receptor sequences come from a woman in her twenties or thirties in good health. Both conserved end residues are part of each CDR3. A D gene is named only where the DNA matches it firmly. Clone size is not always given. Where it is, it says once, few, many or a class for expanded clones.

V: TRBV27
size: once
D: TRBD1
J: TRBJ1-1
DNA: TGTGCCAGCACCCGGAGGGGGCGAGGGTTGGTCATGAACACTGAAGCTTTCTTT
CDR3: CASTRRGRGLVMNTEAFF

V: TRBV25-1
size: once
D: NA
J: TRBJ2-7
DNA: TGTCCGTCGGCGCCGAGCGACCGAACTACGCCCTCTCGCCAGCAGTACTTC
CDR3: CPSAPSDRTTPSRQQYF

V: TRBV19
size: NA
D: NA
J: TRBJ1-2
DNA: TGTGCCAGTTCGTACCCACCCAACTATGGCTACACCTTC
CDR3: CASSYPPNYGYTF

V: TRBV9
size: NA
D: NA
J: TRBJ2-1
DNA: TGTGCCAGCACTCGTAAGCCGGAGGAGGCCTACAATGAGCAGTTCTTC
CDR3: CASTRKPEEAYNEQFF

V: TRBV19
size: NA
D: NA
J: TRBJ2-7
DNA: TGTGCCAGTAGTATCGGACCGGGAGAGTCCTACGAGCAGTACTTC
CDR3: CASSIGPGESYEQYF

V: TRBV28
size: NA
D: TRBD2
J: TRBJ2-5
DNA: TGTGCCAGCAGTTTATGGGTAGAGACTAGCGGGAGAGGAGAGACCCAGTACTTC
CDR3: CASSLWVETSGRGETQYF

V: TRBV19
size: NA
D: TRBD1
J: TRBJ1-5
DNA: TGTGCCAGTAAGGGACAGGGCAGCAATCAGCCCCAGCATTTT
CDR3: CASKGQGSNQPQHF

V: TRBV19
size: NA
D: NA
J: TRBJ1-5
DNA: TGTGCCAGTAGTCCCGACCAGGCAGGGTGGCAGCCCCAGCATTTT
CDR3: CASSPDQAGWQPQHF

V: TRBV5-6
size: NA
D: TRBD2
J: TRBJ2-7
DNA: TGTGCCAGCAGCTCCCCGACCGGACTAGCGGGGTCGACCTACGAGCAGTACTTC
CDR3: CASSSPTGLAGSTYEQYF

V: TRBV7-6
size: NA
D: TRBD1
J: TRBJ2-1
DNA: TGTGCCAGCAGGAACAGGGGAACGGGGAATGAGCAGTTCTTC
CDR3: CASRNRGTGNEQFF

V: TRBV4-2
size: NA
D: NA
J: TRBJ1-4
DNA: TGTGCCAGCAGCCAAGATGGGGGGAGGGGAGAAAAACTGTTTTTT
CDR3: CASSQDGGRGEKLFF

V: TRBV4-2
size: NA
D: NA
J: TRBJ2-1
DNA: TGTGCCAGCAGCCAAGGGCGAGGAACCTACAATGAGCAGTTCTTC
CDR3: CASSQGRGTYNEQFF

V: TRBV27
size: NA
D: TRBD2
J: TRBJ2-3
DNA: TGTGCCAGCGGACGCGGGGGGCTTTACACAGATACGCAGTATTTT
CDR3: CASGRGGLYTDTQYF

V: TRBV19
size: few
D: NA
J: TRBJ1-1
DNA: TGTGCCAGTAGTATAGGGCAGGGGCTTGGTGTCACTGAAGCTTTCTTT
CDR3: CASSIGQGLGVTEAFF

V: TRBV5-4
size: NA
D: NA
J: TRBJ1-4
DNA: TGTGCCTCTAGCTCGGGGGGGGAGGTTAATGAAAAACTGTTTTTT
CDR3: CASSSGGEVNEKLFF

V: TRBV5-1
size: NA
D: TRBD1
J: TRBJ1-4
DNA: TGCGCCAGCAGCTTGGCAAGGGACAGTGACTCAACTAATGAAAAACTGTTTTTT
CDR3: CASSLARDSDSTNEKLFF

V: TRBV14
size: NA
D: NA
J: TRBJ2-5
DNA: TGTGCCACCTCATTCAACCACAGGGAGCGAGAGACCCAGTACTTC
CDR3: CATSFNHRERETQYF

V: TRBV5-4
size: NA
D: NA
J: TRBJ2-6
DNA: TGTGCCAGCAGCTTGGCGGCGTCCTCTGGGGCCAACGTCCTGACTTTC
CDR3: CASSLAASSGANVLTF

V: TRBV6-7
size: NA
D: NA
J: TRBJ1-4
DNA: TGTGCCAGCAGTCCCGGGATTCGGCCGGCTAATGAAAAACTGTTTTTT
CDR3: CASSPGIRPANEKLFF

V: TRBV10-1
size: NA
D: NA
J: TRBJ2-5
DNA: TGCGCCAGCAGTGGGGTAGTAGCGGAGACCCAGTACTTC
CDR3: CASSGVVAETQYF

V: TRBV19
size: once
D: TRBD2
J: TRBJ2-1
DNA: TGTGCCAGTAGCTCCGGGACTAGCGGATTCTACAATGAGCAGTTCTTC
CDR3: CASSSGTSGFYNEQFF

V: TRBV19
size: NA
D: NA
J: TRBJ1-1
DNA: TGTGCCAGTAGTCCCTTGGAAGTAGGCAACACTGAAGCTTTCTTT
CDR3: CASSPLEVGNTEAFF

V: TRBV7-9
size: NA
D: NA
J: TRBJ1-1
DNA: TGTGCCAGCAGCTTACAAGGGATCACTGAAGCTTTCTTT
CDR3: CASSLQGITEAFF

V: TRBV6-5
size: NA
D: TRBD2
J: TRBJ2-3
DNA: TGTGCCAGCAGTTACGGGGGGGAAAGCACAGATACGCAGTATTTT
CDR3: CASSYGGESTDTQYF

V: TRBV19
size: NA
D: TRBD2
J: TRBJ2-7
DNA: TGTGCCAGTAGTTCTAGGGAGGGCCGTTACGAGCAGTACTTC
CDR3: CASSSREGRYEQYF

V: TRBV28
size: NA
D: NA
J: TRBJ1-2
DNA: TGTGCCAGCAGTTTAGATTTACGATTTAATGGCTACACCTTC
CDR3: CASSLDLRFNGYTF

V: TRBV4-1
size: NA
D: TRBD2
J: TRBJ2-1
DNA: TGCGCCAGCAGCCAAGGCTCCGGGACTAGCGGGAGTGGGGCCTACAATGAGCAGTTCTTC
CDR3: CASSQGSGTSGSGAYNEQFF

V: TRBV2
size: NA
D: NA
J: TRBJ1-4
DNA: TGTGCCAGCAGTTGGACTGAAAAACTGTTTTTT
CDR3: CASSWTEKLFF

V: TRBV19
size: NA
D: TRBD1
J: TRBJ1-1
DNA: TGTGCCAGTAGCCCTCGACAGGGCCTATTGAACACTGAAGCTTTCTTT
CDR3: CASSPRQGLLNTEAFF

V: TRBV6-5
size: NA
D: NA
J: TRBJ2-5
DNA: TGTGCCAGCAGTTACTCGATTCGGGACCCCTTGGGGCAGTACTTC
CDR3: CASSYSIRDPLGQYF

V: TRBV2
size: NA
D: TRBD2
J: TRBJ2-5
DNA: TGTGCCAGCAGCGTACTAGCGGGAGGGGTGGAGACCCAGTACTTC
CDR3: CASSVLAGGVETQYF

V: TRBV6-4
size: NA
D: NA
J: TRBJ2-7
DNA: TGTGCCAGCAGCCGGGACACCCTCTCCTACGAGCAGTACTTC
CDR3: CASSRDTLSYEQYF

V: TRBV5-5
size: NA
D: NA
J: TRBJ2-4
DNA: TGTGCCAGCAGCCCCCTCGGGGCGGCCAAAAACATTCAGTACTTC
CDR3: CASSPLGAAKNIQYF

V: TRBV15
size: NA
D: NA
J: TRBJ2-7
DNA: TGTGCCACCAGCAGCAGGTACGAGCAGTACTTC
CDR3: CATSSRYEQYF

V: TRBV6-5
size: once
D: TRBD2
J: TRBJ2-1
DNA: TGTGCCAGCAACCGAAAAGGACTAGCGGGAGTGCGGCAGTTCTTC
CDR3: CASNRKGLAGVRQFF

V: TRBV28
size: NA
D: NA
J: TRBJ1-1
DNA: TGTGCCAGCAGAACAGGACTGAACACTGAAGCTTTCTTT
CDR3: CASRTGLNTEAFF